The 9 T cell receptor beta chains in this list originate from one sample, sequenced in a study of cytomegalovirus exposure and HLA in healthy donors. Primers: 60 Vbeta forward and 13 Jbeta reverse. TCRdb's table, derived via immunoSEQ multiplex PCR, lists solely in-frame clones and lacks some. The sample carries roughly 100,000 clones, under 80% recorded once. Source material: PBMCs. All receptors derive from a woman aged 40 to 50 in good health and CMV-seropositive.

The chain employs TRBV27 and TRBJ1-5; TRBD1 might be the D (5 bases). CDR1 and CDR2 (germline): MNHEY, SMNVEV (reference sequence). The CDR3 is 15 residues long. V lost 0 bases to trimming and J lost 4 bases, with 10 bases between them. CDR3 nucleotides: TGTGCCAGCAGTTTATCTGGGGGGACGAATCAGCCCCAGCATTTT. Its protein is CASSLSGGTNQPQHF.

The chain recombines TRBV5-4 with TRBJ2-2; 7 bases fit TRBD1. V lost 6 bases, J lost 4 bases, and 6 bases stayed unmatched. The CDR3 covers 14 residues. Germline V CDR1 and CDR2: SGHNT, YYREEE (reference sequence). The CDR3 bases are TGTGCCAGCACCCCGGGACAGAGCACCGGGGAGCTGTTTTTT. Protein: CASTPGQSTGELFF.

The chain carries TRBV7-8 and TRBJ2-7, with 9 bases fitting TRBD1. Looked up from germline, CDR1 is SGHVS and CDR2 is FQNEAQ. V shed 1 base and J 6 bases; nucleotides not matched to a gene: 7. The CDR3 is 15 residues long. CDR3 in DNA: TGTGCCAGCAGCTTAGAGGTGAAGGGACAGGGCGAGCAGTACTTC. Its protein is CASSLEVKGQGEQYF.

The chain recombines TRBV6-4 with TRBJ2-1; 11 bases are shared with TRBD2. Germline values: CDR1 MRHNA, CDR2 SNTAGT. CDR3 length: 15 residues. V trimming: 6 bases; J trimming: 3 bases; junction bases outside the gene matches: 4. In DNA, the CDR3 is TGTGCCAGCAGGGTAGCGGGGGGGAACTACAATGAGCAGTTCTTC. Its translation is CASRVAGGNYNEQFF.

The chain is built from TRBV7-2 and TRBJ1-1; 7 bases match TRBD1. J was trimmed by 0 bases and V by 4 bases; bases with no gene match: 8. Germline assignment: CDR1 SGHTA and CDR2 FQGNSA. There are 16 residues in the CDR3. The CDR3 region is CASSSRQGGMNTEAFF. The CDR3 DNA sequence: TGTGCCAGCAGCTCTCGACAGGGAGGCATGAACACTGAAGCTTTCTTT. Drawing the rest from reference TRBV7-2 and TRBJ1-1, the complete variable domain is GAGVSQSPSNKVTEKGKDVELRCDPISGHTALYWYRQSLGQGLEFLIYFQGNSAPDKSGLPSDRFSAERTGGSVSTLTIQRTQQEDSAVYLCASSSRQGGMNTEAFFGQGTRLTVV.

J is TRBJ2-5 and V is TRBV5-4; TRBD2 agrees at 8 bases. The CDR3 loop spans 15 amino acids. Germline V CDR1 and CDR2: SGHNT, YYREEE (reference sequence). V dropped 3 bases and J dropped 5; count of bases not matched to a gene: 9. CDR3 bases: TGTGCCAGCAGCTCGGTTCGGGGGGGGGCCGAGACCCAGTACTTC. Translated: CASSSVRGGAETQYF.

This clone showed up just a few times. The CDR3 reads CASSPWGQGDSPLHF. The CDR3 DNA reads as TGTGCCAGCTCACCGTGGGGACAGGGGGATTCACCCCTCCACTTT. The rearrangement links TRBV18 to TRBJ1-6; 11 bases line up with TRBD1. In germline, CDR1 is KGHSH, CDR2 LQKENI. The CDR3 length is 15 residues. Germline trimming cut 3 bases from V and 8 bases from J; bases unmatched to any gene: 3.

V gene TRBV19 combines with J gene TRBJ1-1, with 9 bases aligning to TRBD1. V was clipped by 5 bases and J by 5 bases; unmatched bases: 9. Germline V gives CDR1 LNHDA, CDR2 SQIVND (reference sequence). The CDR3 has 15 amino acids. CDR3 loop: CASSPETGGGTEAFF. For the CDR3, the DNA is TGTGCCAGTAGTCCAGAGACAGGGGGGGGGACTGAAGCTTTCTTT.

CDR3 sequence: CASSPLAGRRKTQYF. In DNA form, the CDR3 reads TGTGCCAGCAGCCCCCTAGCGGGAAGAAGAAAGACCCAGTACTTC. The V and J genes are TRBV7-6 and TRBJ2-5; 9 bases agree with TRBD2. Trimming took 5 bases from V and 6 from J; bases not matched to a gene: 10. The CDR3 covers 15 residues. The germline gives CDR1 SGHVS, CDR2 FNYEAQ.